These T cell receptor beta chains were read from a single sample in a study of control samples from healthy donors and cancer patients. Here immunoSEQ multiplex PCR was the method, and the copy in TCRdb shows in-frame clones only, minus some. Found here are 130,000 to 150,000 clones, around 90% of them singletons; the top ten hold over 4.5%. The sequenced sample was blood. The receptors stem from a man aged 25-45 years in good health. The CDR3 runs from the conserved cysteine through the conserved F or W. The D gene is left open where the match is weak. The listing skips clone size in some rows; elsewhere it reads once, few, many or a size class.

abundance	v_gene	d_gene	j_gene	CDR3aa	CDR3nt
.	TRBV7-9	.	TRBJ2-3	CASRGDVSTDTQYF	TGTGCCAGCAGGGGGGACGTTAGCACAGATACGCAGTATTTT
.	TRBV3-1/TRBV3-2	.	TRBJ2-7	CASSLSGSSYEQYF	TGTGCCAGCAGCCTCTCGGGTAGCTCCTACGAGCAGTACTTC
.	TRBV6-2/TRBV6-3	TRBD1	TRBJ2-1	CASSYSGAGQANEQFF	TGTGCCAGCAGTTACTCGGGGGCGGGACAGGCAAATGAGCAGTTCTTC
.	TRBV9	.	TRBJ2-7	CASSPNPENSYEQYF	TGTGCCAGCAGCCCGAACCCAGAAAACTCCTACGAGCAGTACTTC
.	TRBV19	.	TRBJ1-2	CASSNRVVNYGYTF	TGTGCCAGTAGTAACCGGGTAGTTAACTATGGCTACACCTTC
.	TRBV18	TRBD1	TRBJ2-3	CASSPLETGPQYF	TGTGCCAGCTCACCACTAGAGACAGGGCCGCAGTATTTT
.	TRBV6-2/TRBV6-3	TRBD1	TRBJ2-7	CASSRQGDEQYF	TGTGCCAGCAGTAGACAGGGGGACGAGCAGTACTTC
once	TRBV19	.	TRBJ2-4	CASSITGWGSAAKNIQYF	TGTGCCAGTAGTATAACCGGTTGGGGGTCGGCGGCCAAAAACATTCAGTACTTC
.	TRBV19	TRBD1	TRBJ1-5	CASSRPRQGTSNQPQHF	TGTGCCAGTAGTAGACCTAGACAGGGGACGAGCAATCAGCCCCAGCATTTT
.	TRBV2	TRBD2	TRBJ2-2	CASSELAGGATGELFF	TGTGCCAGCAGTGAGCTAGCGGGAGGCGCCACCGGGGAGCTGTTTTTT
.	TRBV7-2	.	TRBJ2-5	CASSLGGSHQETQYF	TGTGCCAGCAGCTTAGGGGGCAGTCACCAGGAGACCCAGTACTTC
.	TRBV4-3	TRBD1	TRBJ1-2	CASSHSQGARGYTF	TGCGCCAGCAGCCACTCACAGGGGGCTCGAGGCTACACCTTC
.	TRBV4-1	.	TRBJ2-2	CASSQGRSGEAGELFF	TGCGCCAGCAGCCAAGGCCGCTCCGGAGAGGCCGGGGAGCTGTTTTTT